Listed here are 22 T cell receptor beta chains from one sample, sequenced in a study of response to subunit inactivated influenza vaccine. TCRdb passed the RT-PCR reads through MiXCR, listing each CDR3 protein once. In the table there are about 150,000 distinct CDR3 sequences, about 10% of which are singletons. Material: CD8+ T cells sorted from PBMCs, obtained around 25 months after vaccination. The receptors derive from a man in his fifties or sixties who received an inactivated influenza vaccine.

This clonotype was counted a few times. The chain joins TRBV5-6 to TRBJ1-2; D call uncertain. CDR1 is SGHDT, CDR2 YYEEEE, per germline. This CDR3 contains 14 residues. Trimming cost V 0 bases and J 6 bases, with 12 bases left between them. The CDR3 DNA reads TGTGCCAGCAGCTTGGCGGGGTTTGACGATGGCTACACCTTC. Its translation: CASSLAGFDDGYTF.

The V gene is TRBV19, the J gene TRBJ2-1; 8 bases align to TRBD2. V shed 0 bases and J 3 bases; nucleotides not matched to a gene: 7. The CDR3 length is 17 residues. Germline V gene sequence: CDR1 LNHDA, CDR2 SQIVND (reference sequence). As DNA, the CDR3 is TGTGCCAGTAGTATAGATCTGGCTAGCGGGCACTACAATGAGCAGTTCTTC. Protein: CASSIDLASGHYNEQFF.

The chain links TRBV19 to TRBJ2-1; TRBD1 might be the D (5 bases). The CDR3 length is 16 residues. The germline V and J ends were trimmed by 6 bases and 0 bases, with 15 bases remaining between them. Germline V gives CDR1 LNHDA, CDR2 SQIVND (reference sequence). CDR3 sequence reads: CASRKGQGYSYNEQFF. CDR3 nucleotides: TGTGCCAGTAGAAAAGGACAAGGATACTCCTACAATGAGCAGTTCTTC.

This clonotype has only a few counts. The chain couples TRBV5-6 to TRBJ2-1; D is unresolved. The CDR3 is 12 amino acids. Germline-derived CDR1 and CDR2 are SGHDT and YYEEEE. Between the trimmed V and J ends, which lost 1 base and 5 bases, there was a span of 4 bases. The CDR3 region has the DNA TGTGCCAGCAGCTTGCTTAACAATGAGCAGTTCTTC. Translated, it gives CASSLLNNEQFF.

This clonotype has just a few counts. This rearrangement joins TRBV12-3 or TRBV12-4 to TRBJ2-1; no firm D call. The V and J ends lost 3 bases and 5 bases respectively, with 11 bases between them. This CDR3 region has 14 residues. DNA of the CDR3: TGTGCCAGCAGTTTCGCTAGGGTTCACAATGAGCAGTTCTTC. Encoded protein: CASSFARVHNEQFF.

This clonotype was recorded many times. The genes are TRBV29-1 and TRBJ2-1; 13 bases are shared with TRBD2. V was pared by 4 bases and J by 3 bases, with 3 bases of the junction left unmatched. The CDR3 has 15 amino acids. Germline CDR1 reads SQVTM; CDR2 reads ANQGSEA. DNA for the CDR3: TGCAGCGTTGGAGGGACTAGCGGGATCTACAATGAGCAGTTCTTC. Translating it yields CSVGGTSGIYNEQFF.

This clonotype showed up just a few times. DNA for the CDR3: TGTGCCAGCAGGGAAACACCGAACACTGAAGCTTTCTTT. Its translation is CASRETPNTEAFF. The genes are TRBV6-1 and TRBJ1-1; D gene ambiguous. Per the germline V gene, CDR1 is MNHNS and CDR2 is SASEGT. V shed 6 bases and J shed 1 base, with 9 bases lying between them. The CDR3 loop spans 13 amino acids.

The V and J genes are TRBV2 and TRBJ2-4; 13 nucleotides agree with TRBD2. This CDR3 is built from 18 residues. Per germline, CDR1 SNHLY and CDR2 FYNNEI. The junction had 7 bases not matched to a gene; V was cut back by 5 bases and J by 0 bases. The CDR3 DNA is TGTGCCAGCAGTTCGGGGACTAGCGGGGCCTCAGCCAAAAACATTCAGTACTTC. This sequence encodes CASSSGTSGASAKNIQYF. Full variable domain (remainder filled in from reference TRBV2 and TRBJ2-4): EPEVTQTPSHQVTQMGQEVILRCVPISNHLYFYWYRQILGQKVEFLVSFYNNEISEKSEIFDDQFSVERPDGSNFTLKIRSTKLEDSAMYFCASSSGTSGASAKNIQYFGAGTRLSVL.

This clonotype was recorded a few times. One junction end disagrees with the germline gene, perhaps due to a read error. V is TRBV7-7 and J is TRBJ2-5; 7 bases match TRBD2. CDR1 and CDR2 (germline): SSHAT, FNYEAQ (reference sequence). This CDR3 region has 14 residues. CDR3 nucleotide sequence: TGTGCTAGCAGCTTAGCGGGTCTAGAGGCGACCCAGTACTTC. Its translation: CASSLAGLEATQYF.

This clonotype was counted at least ten times. The chain recombines TRBV7-9 with TRBJ2-4; D is unresolved. CDR3 length: 17 amino acids. Germline V lookup: CDR1 SEHNR, CDR2 FQNEAQ (reference sequence). The V gene lost 5 bases and the J gene lost 0 bases, with 17 bases spanning the gap. This chain's CDR3 is CASSRISDPLAKNIQYF. CDR3 sequence (DNA): TGTGCCAGCAGCCGTATATCGGACCCACTAGCCAAAAACATTCAGTACTTC.

This clonotype was detected only a few times. The rearrangement links TRBV9 to TRBJ2-7; 7 positions match TRBD2. The junction had 12 bases not matched to a gene; V was cut back by 0 bases and J by 6 bases. The CDR3 spans 16 residues. Germline CDR1 is SGDLS and CDR2 is YYNGEE. The CDR3 protein is CASSVDGAGAQSEQYF. The CDR3 DNA follows: TGTGCCAGCAGCGTAGACGGCGCGGGAGCTCAATCCGAGCAGTACTTC.

This chain joins TRBV19 and TRBJ2-1; 7 bases are shared with TRBD1. J lost 6 bases, V lost 1 base, and 3 bases had no gene match. Germline V lookup: CDR1 LNHDA, CDR2 SQIVND (reference sequence). This CDR3 is built from 14 residues. As DNA, the CDR3 is TGTGCCAGTAGTATAGTCCACAGGGGCAATGAGCAGTTCTTC. The encoded protein is CASSIVHRGNEQFF.

The chain's CDR3 is CASSLWGRAYNEQFF. CDR3 bases: TGTGCCAGCAGTTTATGGGGGAGAGCATACAATGAGCAGTTCTTC. The V call is TRBV27, the J call TRBJ2-1; D may be TRBD1 or TRBD2 (5 bases each). The CDR3 covers 15 residues. V was trimmed by 1 base and J by 4 bases, leaving 11 bases between them. Germline V CDR1 and CDR2: MNHEY, SMNVEV (reference sequence).

This clonotype was recorded at least ten times. J is TRBJ1-2 and V is TRBV2, with no clear D. The V and J ends lost 3 bases and 4 bases respectively, with 9 bases between them. CDR3 length equals 13 residues. Germline V gene data show CDR1 as SNHLY and CDR2 as FYNNEI. DNA for the CDR3: TGTGCCAGCAGTGAGGCGGGCCCCTATGGCTACACCTTC. It codes for CASSEAGPYGYTF.

This clonotype was seen a handful of times. V gene TRBV7-9 combines with J gene TRBJ2-5; no firm D call. V was clipped by 6 bases and J by 3 bases, with 8 bases between them. Germline V gene sequence: CDR1 SEHNR, CDR2 FQNEAQ (reference sequence). The CDR3 has 12 amino acids. CDR3 residues: CASSLMEETQYF. The DNA of the CDR3 is TGTGCCAGCAGTCTTATGGAAGAGACCCAGTACTTC.

This clonotype has just a few counts. This rearrangement joins TRBV20-1 to TRBJ2-3; 11 bases map to TRBD2. This CDR3 contains 17 residues. Germline V gives CDR1 DFQATT, CDR2 SNEGSKA (reference sequence). J gave up 0 bases and V 2 bases, and 7 bases lay outside the gene matches. The CDR3 DNA reads as TGCAGTGCTAGAACGATAGGACTAGCGGGCAGCACAGATACGCAGTATTTT. This codes for CSARTIGLAGSTDTQYF.

The chain recombines TRBV19 with TRBJ2-5; 13 bases align to TRBD2. In germline, CDR1 is LNHDA, CDR2 SQIVND (reference sequence). V shed 2 bases and J 2 bases; nucleotides not matched to a gene: 8. The CDR3 is 18 residues long. For the CDR3, the DNA is TGTGCCAGTAGTATACTGGGACTAGCGGGATTTGGGCAAGAGACCCAGTACTTC. It encodes CASSILGLAGFGQETQYF.

This clonotype was counted at least ten times. The chain links TRBV7-9 to TRBJ2-1, with 7 bases lining up with TRBD2. V gave up 6 bases and J gave up 4 bases; unmatched junction bases: 12. The CDR3 has 16 amino acids. Germline V gene data show CDR1 as SEHNR and CDR2 as FQNEAQ (reference sequence). The CDR3 loop is CASSLQREAPYNEQFF. CDR3 coding DNA: TGTGCCAGCAGTCTACAACGGGAGGCCCCTTACAATGAGCAGTTCTTC.

This clonotype came up a few times. This chain joins TRBV4-2 and TRBJ2-3; 8 bases agree with TRBD2. J lost 0 bases, V lost 5 bases, and 7 bases had no gene match. The germline gives CDR1 LGHNA, CDR2 YNFKEQ. CDR3 size: 16 residues. CDR3 DNA: TGTGCCAGCAGCAAGTCGTCTAGCGGGAGCACAGATACGCAGTATTTT. Translated: CASSKSSSGSTDTQYF.

This clonotype has just a few counts. The rearrangement links TRBV7-9 to TRBJ1-2, with 9 positions matching TRBD1. Germline V gene lookup returns CDR1 SEHNR and CDR2 FQNEAQ (reference sequence). The V gene end was trimmed by 5 bases and the J gene end by 6 bases; junction bases not matched to a gene: 7. The CDR3 totals 14 residues. DNA of the CDR3: TGTGCCAGCAGCCCAGGACAGGGGACACATGGCTACACCTTC. This codes for CASSPGQGTHGYTF. The full variable domain, in which reference TRBV7-9 and TRBJ1-2 provide the parts outside the CDR3, is DTGVSQNPRHKITKRGQNVTFRCDPISEHNRLYWYRQTLGQGPEFLTYFQNEAQLEKSRLLSDRFSAERPKGSFSTLEIQRTEQGDSAMYLCASSPGQGTHGYTFGSGTRLTVV.

The chain joins TRBV4-3 to TRBJ2-4, with 8 bases fitting TRBD2. Germline values: CDR1 LGHNA, CDR2 YSLEER. V shed 3 bases and J 6 bases; nucleotides not matched to a gene: 7. The CDR3 length is 15 residues. The DNA of the CDR3 is TGCGCCAGCAGCCAGCGGGGGGCGGGAACAAACATTCAGTACTTC. Its protein is CASSQRGAGTNIQYF.

This clonotype has a count of ten or more. The gene calls are TRBV28 and TRBJ2-5, with D possibly TRBD1 on 5 matching bases. Germline V gene sequence: CDR1 MDHEN, CDR2 SYDVKM. The CDR3 runs 16 residues. With 2 bases removed from V and 0 bases from J, the gap between germline ends came to 13 bases. CDR3 residues: CASSLRGPDYQETQYF. CDR3 nucleotide sequence: TGTGCCAGCAGTTTAAGGGGCCCGGATTACCAAGAGACCCAGTACTTC.